The clone carrying this T cell receptor beta chain showed up just once. This is likely a read error, given that the CDR3 carries no conserved phenylalanine or tryptophan at its end. The sample belongs to a study of tumor and adjacent non-tumor tissue in lung cancer. In germline, CDR1 is MDHEN, CDR2 SYDVKM. CDR3 length: 13 residues. Trimming removed 5 bases from V and 3 bases from J, with 10 bases in between. RNA was extracted from bulk tissue without any cell sorting. The library came from three nested PCR rounds adapted from ARM-PCR protocols. TCRdb processed the multiplex PCR reads anew with MiXCR; each CDR3 protein has one entry. The table records under 140,000 distinct CDR3 sequences, about 80% of them present only once.

The sequencing input was lung tumor tissue. This TCR derives from a man aged 65-85 years with non-small cell lung cancer. This chain links TRBV28 with TRBJ2-5; D unresolved. The CDR3 DNA reads as TGTGCCAGCAGTGATCTCAGGAAAGAGACCCAGTACATC. It encodes CASSDLRKETQYI.